Listed below are T cell receptor beta chains from one sample, sequenced in a study of Ad26.COV2.S vaccination and SARS-CoV-2 variants. The table came from immunoSEQ multiplex PCR; TCRdb's copy has only in-frame clones and leaves some out. The table records 440,000 or so clones, roughly 88% of them present only once. The source material was peripheral blood, sampled in a trial of Ad26.COV2.S vaccine versus placebo. The source of these receptors is a person between 18 and 59 years old who received the Ad26.COV2.S COVID-19 vaccine or a placebo. The CDR3 runs from the conserved cysteine through the conserved F or W. The order of the fields is V gene, J gene, clone size, D gene, CDR3 length, CDR3 DNA, CDR3 protein. D genes are given only for firm matches. The size entry is marked missing in some rows and otherwise reads once, few, many or a size class.

>TRBV12-3/TRBV12-4|TRBJ2-7|few|TRBD1|12
TGTGCCAGCAGTTCCCGACAGGGCGGGCAGTACTTC
CASSSRQGGQYF
>TRBV5-6|TRBJ2-7|-|-|11
TGTGCCAGCAGCTCGACTAGGGAGCAGTACTTC
CASSSTREQYF
>TRBV24-1|TRBJ2-2|-|TRBD1|16
TGTGCCACCAGTGATTCGCGAACCGGGACAGCCGGGGAGCTGTTTTTT
CATSDSRTGTAGELFF
>TRBV19|TRBJ2-1|-|-|15
TGTGCCAGCAGTAGAAGGAGGGGCCAAGTGGGTGAGCAGTTCTTC
CASSRRRGQVGEQFF
>TRBV28|TRBJ2-7|-|TRBD2|14
TGTGCCAGTTATACTAGCGGAGGCCTCTACGAGCAGTACTTC
CASYTSGGLYEQYF
>TRBV3-1/TRBV3-2|TRBJ1-3|-|-|14
TGTGCCAGCTCCTTAGACCCCTCTGGAAACACCATATATTTT
CASSLDPSGNTIYF
>TRBV18|TRBJ2-7|-|-|13
TGTGCCAGCTCACCACGGAGCGGCTACGAGCAGTACTTC
CASSPRSGYEQYF
>TRBV7-8|TRBJ2-2|once|-|13
TGTGCCAGCAGCTTAAGTGGGGCCGGGGAGCTGTTTTTT
CASSLSGAGELFF
>TRBV7-6|TRBJ2-3|-|TRBD2|15
TGTGCCAGCAGCCCCCGGACTAGCGGGGGGGATACGCAGTATTTT
CASSPRTSGGDTQYF
>TRBV5-4|TRBJ1-2|-|-|13
TGTGCCAGCAGCTTGGGCGGGACATATGGCTACACCTTC
CASSLGGTYGYTF
>TRBV6-4|TRBJ2-2|few|-|16
TGTGCCAGCAGTGACTTTGCACAGGGGAACACCGGGGAGCTGTTTTTT
CASSDFAQGNTGELFF
>TRBV5-4|TRBJ2-3|-|TRBD2|17
TGTGCCAGCAGCTCCCTACTAGCGGGAGGGCCAGGAGATACGCAGTATTTT
CASSSLLAGGPGDTQYF
>TRBV5-4|TRBJ2-1|-|-|15
TGTGCCAGCAGCTCCACCGGGACCAGATACAATGAGCAGTTCTTC
CASSSTGTRYNEQFF
>TRBV15|TRBJ2-1|-|-|17
TGTGCCACCAGCAGAGGTGGGCAGGGGCTGTCCTACAATGAGCAGTTCTTC
CATSRGGQGLSYNEQFF
>TRBV14|TRBJ2-3|-|-|13
TGTGCCAGCAGCCCTTATATGTGGGATACGCAGTATTTT
CASSPYMWDTQYF
>TRBV5-6|TRBJ2-1|-|-|16
TGTGCCAGCAGCCGATCGGTAGCGGATCCTTACAATGAGCAGTTCTTC
CASSRSVADPYNEQFF
>TRBV6-5|TRBJ2-1|-|TRBD2|15
TGTGCCAGCAGTTACAGTCCTAGCGGCTACAATGAGCAGTTCTTC
CASSYSPSGYNEQFF
>TRBV6-4|TRBJ2-7|once|-|11
TGTGCCAGCAGTGACTCGAGGGAGCAGTACTTC
CASSDSREQYF
>TRBV12-5|TRBJ2-2|-|-|13
TGTGCTAGTGGTTTGGACTCCACCGGGGAGCTGTTTTTT
CASGLDSTGELFF
>TRBV28|TRBJ2-7|-|-|12
TGTGCCAGCAGTCCCCAGGGGAACGAGCAGTACTTC
CASSPQGNEQYF
>TRBV7-2|TRBJ1-2|-|-|13
TGTGCCAGCAGCGTACAGACTAACTATGGCTACACCTTC
CASSVQTNYGYTF
>TRBV7-8|TRBJ1-5|-|TRBD1|16
TGTGCCAGCAGCCCACCCGGGACAGGTAGCAATCAGCCCCAGCATTTT
CASSPPGTGSNQPQHF
>TRBV30|TRBJ2-1|-|TRBD2|14
TGTGCCTGGAACTTACTAGCGGGAGGTAATGAGCAGTTCTTC
CAWNLLAGGNEQFF
>TRBV3-1/TRBV3-2|TRBJ2-6|-|-|18
TGTGCCAGCAGCCACCAACCTGGGGCAGGGAGTGGGGCCAACGTCCTGACTTTC
CASSHQPGAGSGANVLTF
>TRBV5-4|TRBJ2-7|-|TRBD2|13
TGTGCCAGCAGCTCTAGCGGGAGCCACGAGCAGTACTTC
CASSSSGSHEQYF
>TRBV7-9|TRBJ2-1|-|TRBD1|15
TGTGCCAGCAGCCCATCGGGACAGGGGGCGATTGGGCAGTTCTTC
CASSPSGQGAIGQFF
>TRBV5-1|TRBJ1-1|-|-|12
TGCGCCAGCAGCACAAACAGGGCTGAAGCTTTCTTT
CASSTNRAEAFF
>TRBV7-2|TRBJ2-3|-|-|15
TGTGCCAGCAGCTTACTTGTTGGATTCTCAGATACGCAGTATTTT
CASSLLVGFSDTQYF
>TRBV7-2|TRBJ1-5|once|-|14
TGTGCCAGCAGCCTTCACAGCAACAATCAGCCCCAGCATTTT
CASSLHSNNQPQHF
>TRBV15|TRBJ2-2|-|TRBD1|14
TGTGCCACCAGCAGAACCGCAGGGGGCGGGGAGCTGTTTTTT
CATSRTAGGGELFF
>TRBV18|TRBJ1-2|-|-|11
TGTGCCAGCTTCCAGGAGGATGGCTACACCTTC
CASFQEDGYTF
>TRBV2|TRBJ2-3|-|-|15
TGTGCCAGCAAGACTGGACAGTCTTCCCGGGGGCCGCAGTATTTT
CASKTGQSSRGPQYF
>TRBV19|TRBJ1-1|-|TRBD1|17
TGTGCCAGTAGTCCACGGGACAGGGGGCGAATGAACACTGAAGCTTTCTTT
CASSPRDRGRMNTEAFF
>TRBV5-1|TRBJ2-2|-|TRBD2|18
TGCGCCAGCAGCTTGGGACTAGCGGGAGGCCTTCTCACCGGGGAGCTGTTTTTT
CASSLGLAGGLLTGELFF
>TRBV5-6|TRBJ2-1|-|-|15
TGTGCCAGCAGCCTCAGGTCTAGCGTCTACAATGAGCAGTTCTTC
CASSLRSSVYNEQFF
>TRBV27|TRBJ2-1|-|TRBD2|15
TGTGCCAGCAAAACACTAGCGGGAGTGGAGGGTGAGCAGTTCTTC
CASKTLAGVEGEQFF